Shown below are 24 T cell receptor beta chains from a single sample sequenced in a study of blood T cells in healthy people across ages. The second PCR ran roughly 6 to 11 cycles with a sample-barcoded 5' primer and J-beta primers. One entry per CDR3 protein results from TCRdb running MiXCR on the 5' RACE reads. Of about 1.8 million distinct CDR3 sequences listed, around half are singletons. The sequenced material came from blood. These receptors originate from a woman aged 35 to 49 in good health.

The gene calls are TRBV12-3 or TRBV12-4 and TRBJ2-3, with D unresolved. This CDR3 has 14 amino acids. V was pared by 4 bases and J by 7 bases, with 15 bases between. This CDR3 is CASSSDSDRNTQYF. CDR3 in DNA: TGTGCCAGCAGTTCCGACTCAGATAGAAATACGCAGTATTTT.

This chain links TRBV12-3 or TRBV12-4 with TRBJ1-2; no firm D call. Trimming took off 7 bases at V and 6 bases at J, with 21 bases between the two ends. The CDR3 extends over 15 amino acids. The CDR3: CASTPYSGDPHGYTF. CDR3 sequence (DNA): TGTGCCAGCACCCCCTATTCTGGAGACCCCCATGGCTACACCTTC.

The chain uses TRBV29-1 and TRBJ1-4; the D is unclear. The germline V and J ends were trimmed by 7 bases and 5 bases, with 14 bases remaining between them. The CDR3 is 13 residues long. Germline V gives CDR1 SQVTM, CDR2 ANQGSEA. CDR3 region: CSASGSGNEKLFF. In DNA form, the CDR3 reads TGCAGCGCCTCTGGGAGCGGGAATGAAAAACTGTTTTTT.

This clonotype was found once. The chain is built from TRBV6-6 and TRBJ2-7; 8 bases are shared with TRBD1. The assigned J gene may be wrong: the sequence end matches TRBJ2-5 better. The CDR3 extends over 14 amino acids. CDR1 is MNHNY, CDR2 SVGAGI, per germline (reference sequence). CDR3 loop: CASNDRGYGETQYF. CDR3 nucleotide sequence: TGTGCCAGCAACGACAGGGGCTATGGAGAGACCCAGTACTTC.

The chain carries TRBV12-3 or TRBV12-4 and TRBJ2-7; TRBD1 matches 11 bases. V was clipped by 3 bases and J by 12 bases; unmatched bases: 7. The CDR3 length is 13 residues. This chain's CDR3 is CASSLYGTGGRYF. The CDR3 region has the DNA TGTGCCAGCAGTTTGTATGGGACAGGGGGTCGGTACTTC.

This chain connects TRBV20-1 to TRBJ2-5; TRBD2 aligns across 8 bases. This CDR3 is 14 amino acids long. Germline CDR1 and CDR2: DFQATT and SNEGSKA (reference sequence). The V and J ends lost 4 bases and 5 bases, in that order; junction bases with no gene match: 9. The CDR3 sequence is CSATLAGPRETQYF. DNA of the CDR3: TGCAGTGCTACCTTAGCGGGACCGAGGGAGACCCAGTACTTC.

The V call is TRBV11-2, the J call TRBJ1-2; TRBD1 is a possible D gene (6 bases). V lost 4 bases, J lost 8 bases, and 17 bases lay in between. The CDR3 contains 14 residues. The V gene's germline CDR1 is SGHAT and CDR2 FQNNGV. CDR3: CASSSQGQVGGYTF. The CDR3 nucleotides are TGTGCCAGCAGCTCACAGGGTCAGGTGGGCGGCTACACCTTC.

In this sample, this clonotype turned up a few times. This chain connects TRBV6-2 or TRBV6-3 to TRBJ2-1; tentatively, D is TRBD1 (5 bases). Deletions cut 6 bases from V and 9 bases from J, with 21 bases between. The germline CDR1 and CDR2 sequences are MNHEY and SVGEGT. The CDR3 has 15 residues. The CDR3 nucleotides read TGTGCCAGCAGCCAGGCCCAGGGCAACACTGGTGAGCAGTTCTTC. It translates to CASSQAQGNTGEQFF.

The chain couples TRBV6-6 to TRBJ1-1, with 8 bases that match TRBD1. CDR1 and CDR2 from the germline V gene are MNHNY and SVGAGI (reference sequence). This CDR3 is built from 14 residues. Germline trimming cut 2 bases from V and 4 bases from J; bases unmatched to any gene: 3. The DNA for the CDR3 is TGTGCCAGCAGTTACCTCGACAGGGGCACTGAAGCTTTCTTT. Protein: CASSYLDRGTEAFF.

The gene calls are TRBV4-3 and TRBJ2-7; D unclear. Deletions cut 0 bases from V and 2 bases from J, with 11 bases between. This CDR3 has 15 residues. The V gene's germline CDR1 is LGHNA and CDR2 YSLEER. CDR3 coding DNA: TGCGCCAGCAGCCAAGATCCTGAACATCCCTACGAGCAGTACTTC. Amino acids: CASSQDPEHPYEQYF.

About this clonotype itself: A read error may be the cause here, since a much bigger clone is one base away. The rearrangement uses TRBV5-4 and TRBJ2-7; perhaps TRBD1 as D (6 bases). In germline, CDR1 is SGHNT, CDR2 YYREEE (reference sequence). Between the trimmed V and J ends, which lost 6 bases and 1 base, there was a span of 11 bases. The CDR3 consists of 13 residues. The CDR3 loop is CASTQGGSYEQYF. The CDR3 region has the DNA TGTGCCAGCACCCAAGGGGGATCCTACGAGCAGTACTTC.

The chain recombines TRBV5-1 with TRBJ2-7; D may be TRBD1 (5 bases). V was pared by 0 bases and J by 5 bases, with 12 bases between. The CDR3 consists of 14 residues. Germline CDR1 SGHRS, CDR2 YFSETQ. CDR3 bases: TGCGCCAGCAGCTTGGCCGTTCCGACAGACGAGCAGTACTTC. Residues: CASSLAVPTDEQYF.

This chain's CDR3 is CASSPSTKRYF. CDR3 sequence (DNA): TGTGCCAGCAGCCCTTCTACGAAGCGGTACTTC. The chain employs TRBV7-9 and TRBJ2-5; D is uncertain. Per the germline V gene, CDR1 is SEHNR and CDR2 is FQNEAQ (reference sequence). This CDR3 contains 11 residues. Trimming shortened V by 5 bases and J by 13 bases, and 14 bases separated the two germline ends.

The chain joins TRBV20-1 to TRBJ1-5; 8 bases match TRBD1. Germline values: CDR1 DFQATT, CDR2 SNEGSKA (reference sequence). The CDR3 consists of 18 residues. V dropped 2 bases and J dropped 7; count of bases not matched to a gene: 19. CDR3 in amino acids: CSARWGVFQGAGSQPQHF. The CDR3 region has the DNA TGCAGTGCTAGATGGGGGGTTTTTCAGGGGGCAGGAAGCCAGCCCCAGCATTTT.

This clonotype came up a few times. The rearrangement uses TRBV12-3 or TRBV12-4 and TRBJ1-2; 9 nucleotides align to TRBD1. The CDR3 totals 13 residues. The V and J ends lost 5 bases and 7 bases, in that order; junction bases with no gene match: 5. CDR3 nucleotides: TGTGCCAGCAGTCCGTGGACAGGGGTTGGCTACACCTTC. Protein sequence: CASSPWTGVGYTF.

The chain links TRBV27 to TRBJ1-5; perhaps TRBD1 as D (5 bases). Germline CDR1 reads MNHEY; CDR2 reads SMNVEV (reference sequence). V was clipped by 0 bases and J by 4 bases, with 10 bases between them. CDR3 length: 15 amino acids. CDR3 sequence reads: CASSLSPGQNQPQHF. CDR3 sequence (DNA): TGTGCCAGCAGTTTATCGCCGGGGCAAAATCAGCCCCAGCATTTT.

This clonotype was seen a handful of times. The chain has TRBV13 and TRBJ2-5, with D possibly matching TRBD2 (5 bases). V was trimmed by 4 bases and J by 3 bases, leaving 9 bases between them. Germline CDR1 is PRHDT and CDR2 is FYEKMQ (reference sequence). The CDR3 extends over 13 amino acids. The CDR3 sequence: CASSSVGKETQYF. CDR3 DNA: TGTGCCAGCAGCTCGGTCGGGAAAGAGACCCAGTACTTC. The full variable domain, in which reference TRBV13 and TRBJ2-5 provide the parts outside the CDR3, is AAGVIQSPRHLIKEKRETATLKCYPIPRHDTVYWYQQGPGQDPQFLISFYEKMQSDKGSIPDRFSAQQFSDYHSELNMSSLELGDSALYFCASSSVGKETQYFGPGTRLLVL.

The chain recombines TRBV4-2 with TRBJ1-1; 7 nucleotides align to TRBD1. CDR1 is LGHNA and CDR2 is YNFKEQ in the germline V gene. Trimming cost V 0 bases and J 0 bases; bases outside gene matches: 4. The CDR3 is 16 amino acids. The CDR3 is CASSQDGQEMNTEAFF. CDR3 sequence (DNA): TGTGCCAGCAGCCAAGACGGACAGGAGATGAACACTGAAGCTTTCTTT.

This clonotype was found a few times. The V call is TRBV12-3 or TRBV12-4, the J call TRBJ2-1, with D perhaps matching TRBD2 (6 bases). V was cut by 3 bases and J by 2 bases, with 11 bases left in between. The CDR3 is 15 amino acids. The CDR3 nucleotides are TGTGCCAGCAGTTTCCCGGGGGATCCCTACAATGAGCAGTTCTTC. Encoded protein: CASSFPGDPYNEQFF.

This clonotype was picked up a small number of times. The chain has TRBV5-1 and TRBJ2-5; D tentatively fits TRBD1 or TRBD2 (6 bases each). Per the germline V gene, CDR1 is SGHRS and CDR2 is YFSETQ. Trimming cost V 3 bases and J 3 bases, with 12 bases left between them. This CDR3 has 14 residues. The CDR3 reads CASSSGGTKETQYF. The CDR3 nucleotides read TGCGCCAGCAGCTCCGGCGGGACAAAAGAGACCCAGTACTTC. Combining the CDR3 with reference TRBV5-1 and TRBJ2-5 gives the whole variable domain KAGVTQTPRYLIKTRGQQVTLSCSPISGHRSVSWYQQTPGQGLQFLFEYFSETQRNKGNFPGRFSGRQFSNSRSEMNVSTLELGDSALYLCASSSGGTKETQYFGPGTRLLVL.

This sequence joins TRBV12-3 or TRBV12-4 and TRBJ1-1, with 10 bases that match TRBD1. The CDR3 spans 14 residues. Trimming removed 3 bases from V and 7 bases from J; junction bases left unmatched: 5. CDR3 amino acids: CASSLTGGEGEAFF. The CDR3 region has the DNA TGTGCCAGCAGTTTGACAGGGGGCGAGGGTGAAGCTTTCTTT.

This clonotype turned up a few times. CDR3 loop: CASSARQASIYEQYF. The CDR3 coding sequence is TGTGCCAGCAGTGCCCGACAGGCGTCTATCTACGAGCAGTACTTC. The chain carries TRBV28 and TRBJ2-7; possible D gene TRBD1, 6 bases. The V and J ends lost 5 bases and 3 bases respectively, with 17 bases between them. This CDR3 has 15 residues. Germline lookup yields CDR1 MDHEN and CDR2 SYDVKM.

V and J are TRBV4-3 and TRBJ2-7; maybe TRBD2 (6 bases). Trimming pared 3 bases from V and 5 bases from J, leaving 11 bases between. This CDR3 has 13 amino acids. Germline CDR1 LGHNA, CDR2 YSLEER. CDR3 in amino acids: CASSQPGADEQYF. CDR3 coding DNA: TGCGCCAGCAGCCAGCCGGGAGCAGACGAGCAGTACTTC.

V gene TRBV20-1 combines with J gene TRBJ1-4; D is perhaps TRBD1 (5 bases). Germline assignment: CDR1 DFQATT and CDR2 SNEGSKA (reference sequence). This CDR3 contains 15 residues. V lost 3 bases to trimming and J lost 7 bases, with 18 bases between them. The CDR3 bases are TGCAGTGCTAGTGTGAGGGGCGGCGGTGTTGAAAAACTGTTTTTT. Encoded protein: CSASVRGGGVEKLFF.